Given below is one T cell receptor beta chain in context. Its antigen is still unknown. The protocol was immunoSEQ multiplex PCR, while the TCRdb copy is restricted to in-frame clones and leaves out a portion. The table has 150,000 or so clones, roughly 80% seen once. The sample originates from a study of T cell responses to AZD1222 COVID-19 vaccine. The CDR3 totals 15 residues. V was cut by 2 bases and J by 2 bases, with 13 bases left in between. Germline V gives CDR1 SGHNT, CDR2 YYREEE (reference sequence). Study-level findings and limits: Vaccine-associated CD4 TCRs spanned spike, dominant at 160-218 and 743-854. Recipients of AZD1222 seropositive at baseline numbered only 6 or 7. Targeting of unmutated variant regions was reportedly seen in nearly half of spike-specific TCRs.

This chain uses TRBV5-4 with TRBJ1-2; possible D gene TRBD1, 6 bases. The sample here was peripheral blood, taken on day 0 of MenACWY control vaccination. The TCR was taken from an adult in good health. As DNA, the CDR3 is TGTGCCAGCAGCTTAAAACAGGGCGGCAACTATGGCTACACCTTC. This sequence encodes CASSLKQGGNYGYTF.